Listed below are T cell receptor beta chains from one sample, sequenced in a study of T cells in tuberculosis. The data were produced by immunoSEQ multiplex PCR, yet TCRdb's version contains in-frame clones alone and is incomplete. This sample has about 59,000 clones; 80% to 85% occur once, and the top ten carry 9.5% to 15%. Sequencing was carried out using CD1b-GMM tetramer-negative cells sorted from PBMCs. The receptors were sampled from an adult woman with latent tuberculosis. Both conserved end residues are part of each CDR3. The D gene is left open where the match is weak. Rows give clone size only sometimes, using once, few, many, or a class for an expanded clone.

TRBJ1-3 TRBD1 TRBV5-5 NA TGTGCCAGCAGCCCACCTCGGACAGGGGGTTTCTCTGGAAACACCATATATTTT CASSPPRTGGFSGNTIYF
TRBJ1-5 NA TRBV9 NA TGTGCCAGCAGCGTAGGGGGCGGAGAGCAGCCCCAGCATTTT CASSVGGGEQPQHF
TRBJ1-1 NA TRBV29-1 NA TGCAGCGTTGATGGGGCAGGTCTCACTGAAGCTTTCTTT CSVDGAGLTEAFF
TRBJ1-5 NA TRBV6-1 NA TGTGCCAGCAGTGGGGCAGGGGAAATAGGGAAAAATCAGCCCCAGCATTTT CASSGAGEIGKNQPQHF
TRBJ2-7 TRBD1 TRBV14 NA TGTGCCAGCAGCCAAGTTGGACAGGGATTCCACGAGCAGTACTTC CASSQVGQGFHEQYF
TRBJ1-2 NA TRBV5-4 NA TGTGCCAGCAGCTTGTGGGGGGGGAAGGGCTACACCTTC CASSLWGGKGYTF
TRBJ2-2 NA TRBV18 NA TGTGCCAGCTCACCAGACAGGCACGGGGAGCTGTTTTTT CASSPDRHGELFF
TRBJ2-5 TRBD2 TRBV7-2 NA TGTGCCAGCAGACAGAGCGGGGGGTTAGAGACCCAGTACTTC CASRQSGGLETQYF
TRBJ2-1 TRBD2 TRBV7-9 NA TGTGCCAGCAGCTTAATAGCGGGAGGGCCTAAATTGGATGAGCAGTTCTTC CASSLIAGGPKLDEQFF
TRBJ1-2 NA TRBV5-1 NA TGCGCCAGCGCCCCGGCAGGGCGAGCTAACTATGGCTACACCTTC CASAPAGRANYGYTF
TRBJ2-7 NA TRBV18 few TGTGCCAGCTCATATGGGGCCTCGGGCGAGCAGTACTTC CASSYGASGEQYF
TRBJ2-2 NA TRBV6-5 NA TGTGCCAGCAGTTACGTAGCGGCCAACACCGGGGAGCTGTTTTTT CASSYVAANTGELFF
TRBJ2-5 NA TRBV7-3 NA TGTGCCAGCAGCTTACGTAGCGGTCCGCCAGAGACCCAGTACTTC CASSLRSGPPETQYF
TRBJ2-5 TRBD1 TRBV7-7 NA TGTGCCAGCAGCACACAGGGGGCGAAGACCCAGTACTTC CASSTQGAKTQYF
TRBJ1-5 NA TRBV2 few TGTGCCAGCAGTAGAAGGGGAGGGGGCAATCAGCCCCAGCATTTT CASSRRGGGNQPQHF
TRBJ2-7 NA TRBV30 NA TGTGCCTGGAGTGTGGGGCAGGGCCTATACGAGCAGTACTTC CAWSVGQGLYEQYF
TRBJ2-7 TRBD1 TRBV4-1 NA TGCGCCAGCAGCCAAGACTTGAAGACAGGGAAAGTCTACGAGCAGTACTTC CASSQDLKTGKVYEQYF
TRBJ2-3 TRBD2 TRBV5-1 NA TGCGCCAGCAGCGACAGCGGGAGGGCCGGGGATACGCAGTATTTT CASSDSGRAGDTQYF
TRBJ2-3 TRBD2 TRBV4-2 few TGTGCCAGCAGCCAAGAGGGCCTAGCGGGCCCCCAGGGTACGCAGTATTTT CASSQEGLAGPQGTQYF
TRBJ2-7 NA TRBV6-5 NA TGTGCCAGCAGTCGGAGCGGGCGCAGATACGAGCAGTACTTC CASSRSGRRYEQYF
TRBJ1-4 NA TRBV5-1 NA TGCGCCAGCAGCCCAGGGTCAGCTAATGAAAAACTGTTTTTT CASSPGSANEKLFF
TRBJ2-7 TRBD1 TRBV7-3 NA TGTGCCAGCAGCTTTAGGGACAGGGAACTCGAGCAGTACTTC CASSFRDRELEQYF
TRBJ1-5 TRBD1 TRBV28 few TGTGCCAGCAGCTCACAGGGGATGTTGAACAATCAGCCCCAGCATTTT CASSSQGMLNNQPQHF
TRBJ2-3 NA TRBV4-2 few TGTGCCAGCAGCCAAGAGCAAAGGGGTACAGATACGCAGTATTTT CASSQEQRGTDTQYF
TRBJ2-2 TRBD1 TRBV7-3 NA TGTGCCAGCAGCTTAAATTCGGACAGGGGGAACACCGGGGAGCTGTTTTTT CASSLNSDRGNTGELFF
TRBJ1-4 NA TRBV21-1 NA TGTGCCAGGGTTGCGCGGGAGGGAGAAAAACTGTTTTTT CARVAREGEKLFF
TRBJ2-7 NA TRBV4-3 NA TGCGCCAGCAGCCGCGACAGGTTTTCCTACGAGCAGTACTTC CASSRDRFSYEQYF
TRBJ2-3 NA TRBV11-2 NA TGTGCCAGCAGCGGGGACTCTCCTACGCAGTATTTT CASSGDSPTQYF
TRBJ1-1 NA TRBV18 few TGTGCCAGCTCACCGTCTGGCAGGAACACTGAAGCTTTCTTT CASSPSGRNTEAFF
TRBJ1-2 NA TRBV2 NA TGTGCCAGCACTTCCGCAGGGGATGGCTACACCTTC CASTSAGDGYTF
TRBJ2-3 NA TRBV11-2 NA TGTGCCAGCAGCTTAGATCTCACTCCCACAGATACGCAGTATTTT CASSLDLTPTDTQYF
TRBJ1-1 TRBD1 TRBV10-2 NA TGCGCCAGCAGTGAGGCAGGGGGAAACACTGAAGCTTTCTTT CASSEAGGNTEAFF
TRBJ2-1 TRBD1 TRBV5-1 once TGCGCCAGCAGCACTGGACAGGGTTTCGGGGATGAGCAGTTCTTC CASSTGQGFGDEQFF
TRBJ1-5 TRBD1 TRBV27 NA TGTGCCAGCAGTTACAGGGGGCTTGAAGGCAATCAGCCCCAGCATTTT CASSYRGLEGNQPQHF